The 29 T cell receptor beta chains given below trace back to one sample, sequenced in a study of OX40 agonist ivuxolimab in advanced cancers. This table comes from immunoSEQ multiplex PCR, and its TCRdb copy is limited to in-frame clones, with some not included. Found here are 70,000 to 90,000 clones, roughly 89% of them singletons; the top ten hold about an eighth. The specimen was CD4+ or CD8+ T cells sorted from blood, collected in a trial of the OX40 agonist ivuxolimab. The receptors were gathered from an adult with an advanced solid tumor such as melanoma, head and neck, liver or kidney cancer.

This clone was seen a single time. Written as DNA, the CDR3 is TGTGCCAGCAGCCCGACGGGGGATAGCAATCAGCCCCAGCATTTT. Translation gives CASSPTGDSNQPQHF. The V and J genes are TRBV7-9 and TRBJ1-5; the D gene is possibly TRBD1 (5 bases). Germline CDR1 is SEHNR and CDR2 is FQNEAQ (reference sequence). The V gene lost 5 bases and the J gene lost 0 bases, with 11 bases spanning the gap. The CDR3 covers 15 residues.

The gene calls are TRBV7-9 and TRBJ1-4; TRBD1 agrees at 7 bases. V lost 6 bases, J lost 7 bases, and 8 bases stayed unmatched. The germline V gene encodes CDR1 SEHNR and CDR2 FQNEAQ (reference sequence). This CDR3 has 14 residues. The CDR3 protein is CASRPGTASEKLFF. Written as DNA, the CDR3 is TGTGCCAGCAGACCCGGGACAGCTAGTGAAAAACTGTTTTTT. The whole variable domain, filled in from reference TRBV7-9 and TRBJ1-4, reads DTGVSQNPRHKITKRGQNVTFRCDPISEHNRLYWYRQTLGQGPEFLTYFQNEAQLEKSRLLSDRFSAERPKGSFSTLEIQRTEQGDSAMYLCASRPGTASEKLFFGSGTQLSVL.

V is TRBV27 and J is TRBJ2-1; D may match TRBD1 or TRBD2 (5 bases each). CDR3 length equals 12 residues. Trimming removed 5 bases at V and 9 bases at J, with 11 bases between. Germline CDR1 is MNHEY and CDR2 is SMNVEV (reference sequence). CDR3 nucleotides: TGTGCCAGCAGTATAACCGGGACTGAGCAGTTCTTC. Translating gives CASSITGTEQFF.

This sequence joins TRBV5-8 and TRBJ1-5; the D is unclear. Germline V gene data show CDR1 as SGHTS and CDR2 as YDEGEE. The CDR3 spans 16 residues. V was pared by 4 bases and J by 6 bases, with 20 bases between. This CDR3 is CASSQGLSGIGQPQHF. In DNA form, the CDR3 reads TGTGCCAGCAGCCAAGGACTCTCGGGCATCGGTCAGCCCCAGCATTTT.

Only a few counts were recorded for this clone. This chain joins TRBV10-2 and TRBJ2-1, with D possibly being TRBD2 (7 bases). The V gene's germline CDR1 is WSHSY and CDR2 SAAADI. The CDR3 loop spans 14 amino acids. V gave up 3 bases and J gave up 8 bases, with 14 bases separating them. CDR3 amino acids: CASSDLGGGDEQFF. DNA for the CDR3: TGCGCCAGCAGTGATCTGGGCGGGGGCGATGAGCAGTTCTTC.

The chain uses TRBV7-9 and TRBJ2-4; D is possibly TRBD1 or TRBD2 (5 bases each). Germline CDR1 SEHNR, CDR2 FQNEAQ (reference sequence). CDR3 size: 15 residues. Trimming removed 5 bases from V and 4 bases from J, with 15 bases in between. The CDR3 loop is CASSRVDGGKNIQYF. DNA of the CDR3: TGTGCCAGCAGCCGAGTAGATGGGGGTAAAAACATTCAGTACTTC. The complete variable domain, with remaining parts taken from reference TRBV7-9 and TRBJ2-4, reads DTGVSQNPRHKITKRGQNVTFRCDPISEHNRLYWYRQTLGQGPEFLTYFQNEAQLEKSRLLSDRFSAERPKGSFSTLEIQRTEQGDSAMYLCASSRVDGGKNIQYFGAGTRLSVL.

This chain connects TRBV7-8 to TRBJ2-2; maybe TRBD2 (5 bases). The CDR3 is made up of 15 amino acids. Germline CDR1 and CDR2: SGHVS and FQNEAQ. V was shortened by 2 bases and J by 4 bases, with 11 bases between the two germline ends. CDR3 DNA: TGTGCCAGCAGCTTAATCCTAGCAGCCACCGGGGAGCTGTTTTTT. It codes for CASSLILAATGELFF.

The gene calls are TRBV5-4 and TRBJ2-1; no reliable D call. CDR1 and CDR2 from the germline V gene are SGHNT and YYREEE (reference sequence). V was cut by 0 bases and J by 7 bases, with 11 bases left in between. This CDR3 has 14 residues. The CDR3 reads CASSLGHFWNEQFF. The CDR3 region has the DNA TGTGCCAGCAGCTTGGGACACTTCTGGAATGAGCAGTTCTTC.

The chain couples TRBV7-3 to TRBJ2-3; 8 bases fit TRBD2. Trimming cost V 6 bases and J 1 base; bases outside gene matches: 3. Germline CDR1 reads SGHTA; CDR2 reads FQGTGA. The CDR3 runs to 14 residues. CDR3 loop: CASSTGGGTDTQYF. CDR3 nucleotides: TGTGCCAGCAGTACGGGAGGGGGCACAGATACGCAGTATTTT.

The rearrangement uses TRBV25-1 and TRBJ1-2; no firm D call. CDR1 and CDR2 (germline): MGHDK, SYGVNS. Trimming removed 4 bases at V and 3 bases at J, with 3 bases between. There are 11 residues in the CDR3. CDR3 region: CASSGHYGYTF. CDR3 nucleotides: TGTGCCAGCAGTGGACACTATGGCTACACCTTC.

The table lists this clone with a count of one. The genes are TRBV11-2 and TRBJ2-7, with D possibly being TRBD2 (5 bases). Germline CDR1 and CDR2: SGHAT and FQNNGV. The V end was cut by 6 bases, the J end by 3 bases, with 6 bases between. The CDR3 is 11 residues long. The CDR3 sequence: CASSTSYEQYF. CDR3 DNA sequence: TGTGCCAGCAGTACTAGCTACGAGCAGTACTTC.

The genes are TRBV19 and TRBJ1-1; D is uncertain. V was trimmed by 7 bases and J by 1 base, leaving 7 bases between them. Per the germline V gene, CDR1 is LNHDA and CDR2 is SQIVND (reference sequence). The CDR3 sequence is 12 residues long. The CDR3 DNA sequence: TGTGCCAGTACTTGGGGGAACACTGAAGCTTTCTTT. Translating gives CASTWGNTEAFF.

The V call is TRBV28, the J call TRBJ2-3, with 7 bases identical to TRBD2. This CDR3 is built from 15 residues. Trimming cost V 4 bases and J 1 base; bases outside gene matches: 5. Germline V gene data show CDR1 as MDHEN and CDR2 as SYDVKM. As DNA, the CDR3 is TGTGCCAGCAGTTCCTTGGGGGGGGGCACAGATACGCAGTATTTT. It is translated as CASSSLGGGTDTQYF.

This rearrangement joins TRBV5-5 to TRBJ2-7; D may correspond to TRBD1 or TRBD2 (5 bases each). Trimming removed 4 bases at V and 2 bases at J, with 13 bases between. CDR3 size: 14 residues. CDR1 is SGHKS and CDR2 is YYEKEE in the germline V gene (reference sequence). As DNA, the CDR3 is TGTGCCAGCAGCCTTCGGGACGGCCCCTACGAGCAGTACTTC. Its translation is CASSLRDGPYEQYF.

The rearrangement joins TRBV30 to TRBJ2-7; D is tentatively TRBD1 or TRBD2 (5 bases each). Looked up from germline, CDR1 is GTSNPN and CDR2 is SVGIG (reference sequence). Trimming shortened V by 8 bases and J by 6 bases, and 14 bases separated the two germline ends. The CDR3 consists of 11 residues. The CDR3 DNA is TGTGCCGAGGGGATAGTATCCGAGCAGTACTTC. It is translated as CAEGIVSEQYF.

In its sample, this clone was seen a few times. The chain couples TRBV7-8 to TRBJ2-2, with 7 bases lining up with TRBD1. J was trimmed by 1 base and V by 6 bases; bases with no gene match: 11. This CDR3 spans 17 amino acids. Germline loops: CDR1 SGHVS, CDR2 FQNEAQ. The CDR3 nucleotides are TGTGCCAGCAGACAGGGGAGAGGAGCGGAGAACACCGGGGAGCTGTTTTTT. The encoded protein is CASRQGRGAENTGELFF.

The rearrangement joins TRBV11-2 to TRBJ2-1; 11 bases match TRBD2. CDR1 SGHAT and CDR2 FQNNGV come from the germline V gene. The CDR3 spans 15 residues. V trimming: 5 bases; J trimming: 4 bases; junction bases outside the gene matches: 4. Here the CDR3 reads CASSPGTSGYNEQFF. The CDR3, as DNA: TGTGCCAGCAGCCCCGGGACTAGCGGTTACAATGAGCAGTTCTTC.

The V gene is TRBV7-9, the J gene TRBJ2-1; weak D call: TRBD1 (6 bases). The CDR3 loop spans 14 amino acids. The V gene's germline CDR1 is SEHNR and CDR2 FQNEAQ (reference sequence). Trimming stripped 3 bases from V and 7 bases from J, with 13 bases between. The CDR3 nucleotides are TGTGCCAGCAGCTTCCACAGGGAGTGGAATGAGCAGTTCTTC. Its translation: CASSFHREWNEQFF.

The gene calls are TRBV5-1 and TRBJ2-7, with a possible D match to TRBD1 (6 bases). Germline V gene sequence: CDR1 SGHRS, CDR2 YFSETQ. Trimming removed 1 base from V and 2 bases from J, with 7 bases in between. CDR3 length: 13 amino acids. CDR3 in amino acids: CASSLRTAYEQYF. CDR3 in DNA: TGCGCCAGCAGCTTGCGGACAGCCTACGAGCAGTACTTC.

The CDR3 protein is CASRAGHYNEQFF. The CDR3 DNA sequence: TGTGCCAGCCGAGCGGGACACTACAATGAGCAGTTCTTC. V is TRBV6-1 and J is TRBJ2-1; D might be TRBD2 (7 bases). The CDR3 runs 13 residues. The germline V gene has CDR1 MNHNS and CDR2 SASEGT. V lost 8 bases and J lost 3, with 11 bases in between.

The J gene is TRBJ1-1, the V gene TRBV7-3; D gene ambiguous. Germline V lookup: CDR1 SGHTA, CDR2 FQGTGA. CDR3 length: 13 amino acids. The V and J ends lost 2 bases and 5 bases respectively, with 9 bases between them. CDR3 in DNA: TGTGCCAGCAGCTTAGGTTTTGGAACTGAAGCTTTCTTT. It is translated as CASSLGFGTEAFF.

This chain uses TRBV18 with TRBJ2-5, with D uncertain. The ends were cut back, 3 bases at V and 2 bases at J, with 7 bases in the middle. CDR3 length: 13 residues. Germline V gene sequence: CDR1 KGHSH, CDR2 LQKENI. The CDR3 spells CASSPLQQETQYF. The CDR3 region has the DNA TGTGCCAGCTCACCTTTACAGCAAGAGACCCAGTACTTC.

The chain employs TRBV6-1 and TRBJ2-7, with D maybe TRBD1 (7 bases). V was trimmed by 10 bases and J by 2 bases, leaving 18 bases between them. The V gene's germline CDR1 is MNHNS and CDR2 SASEGT. CDR3 length equals 14 residues. The CDR3 protein is CATTWGDSTYEQYF. As DNA, the CDR3 is TGTGCCACCACATGGGGGGACAGCACCTACGAGCAGTACTTC.

The chain carries TRBV7-2 and TRBJ2-1; no clear D. Germline V lookup: CDR1 SGHTA, CDR2 FQGNSA. V was pared by 0 bases and J by 9 bases, with 3 bases between. The CDR3 has 11 amino acids. CDR3 protein: CASSLAGEQFF. CDR3 sequence (DNA): TGTGCCAGCAGCTTAGCGGGTGAGCAGTTCTTC.

The chain is built from TRBV18 and TRBJ2-7; 10 bases fit TRBD2. V was pared by 4 bases and J by 7 bases, with 16 bases of the junction left unmatched. The CDR3 contains 17 residues. CDR1 and CDR2 from the germline V gene are KGHSH and LQKENI. The CDR3 is CASSRPTSGYDPREQYF. In DNA, the CDR3 is TGTGCCAGCTCACGACCGACTAGCGGGTACGATCCTAGGGAGCAGTACTTC.

The gene calls are TRBV5-1 and TRBJ2-5, with a possible D match to TRBD1 (6 bases). CDR3 length: 14 amino acids. Trimming shortened V by 2 bases and J by 2 bases, and 10 bases separated the two germline ends. Germline V CDR1 and CDR2: SGHRS, YFSETQ. Here the CDR3 DNA reads TGCGCCAGCAGCTTTACAGGGTCACAAGAGACCCAGTACTTC. Translated: CASSFTGSQETQYF.

The chain couples TRBV18 to TRBJ1-1; D gene uncertain. The CDR3 is 15 amino acids. CDR1 and CDR2 (germline): KGHSH, LQKENI. Trimming stripped 4 bases from V and 3 bases from J, with 15 bases between. The CDR3: CASSHRSGTDTEAFF. CDR3 nucleotide sequence: TGTGCCAGCTCACACCGGTCGGGTACGGACACTGAAGCTTTCTTT. Full variable domain (outside the CDR3, taken from reference TRBV18 and TRBJ1-1): NAGVMQNPRHLVRRRGQEARLRCSPMKGHSHVYWYRQLPEEGLKFMVYLQKENIIDESGMPKERFSAEFPKEGPSILRIQQVVRGDSAAYFCASSHRSGTDTEAFFGQGTRLTVV.

The chain links TRBV7-2 to TRBJ2-7, with D maybe TRBD2 (6 bases). The CDR3 loop spans 16 amino acids. Germline assignment: CDR1 SGHTA and CDR2 FQGNSA. The V end was cut by 0 bases, the J end by 3 bases, with 15 bases between. The chain's CDR3 is CASSLAPASALYEQYF. DNA for the CDR3: TGTGCCAGCAGCTTAGCCCCCGCTAGCGCGCTCTACGAGCAGTACTTC.

The chain is built from TRBV14 and TRBJ2-1; 12 bases match TRBD2. The germline gives CDR1 SGHDN, CDR2 FVKESK. The CDR3 loop spans 16 amino acids. V was pared by 1 base and J by 7 bases, with 5 bases of the junction left unmatched. Here the CDR3 DNA reads TGTGCCAGCAGCCAAGCTAGCGGGAGGGCCATGAATGAGCAGTTCTTC. It yields the protein CASSQASGRAMNEQFF.